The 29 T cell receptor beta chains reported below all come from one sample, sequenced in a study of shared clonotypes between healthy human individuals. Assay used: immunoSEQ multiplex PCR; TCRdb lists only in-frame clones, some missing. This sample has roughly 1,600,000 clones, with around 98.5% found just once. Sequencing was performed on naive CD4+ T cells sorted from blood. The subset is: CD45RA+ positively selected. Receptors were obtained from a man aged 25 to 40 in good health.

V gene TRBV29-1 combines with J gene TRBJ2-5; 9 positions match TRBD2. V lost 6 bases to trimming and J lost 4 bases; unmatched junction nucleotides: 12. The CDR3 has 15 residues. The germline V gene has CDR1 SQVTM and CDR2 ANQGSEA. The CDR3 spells CSVATAGGLVETQYF. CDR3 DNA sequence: TGCAGCGTCGCGACAGCGGGAGGTTTAGTAGAGACCCAGTACTTC.

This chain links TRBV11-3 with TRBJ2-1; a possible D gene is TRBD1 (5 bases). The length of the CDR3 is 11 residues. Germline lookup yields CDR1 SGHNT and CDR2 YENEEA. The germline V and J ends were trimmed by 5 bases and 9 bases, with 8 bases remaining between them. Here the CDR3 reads CASSPDSEQFF. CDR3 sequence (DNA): TGTGCCAGCAGCCCCGACAGTGAGCAGTTCTTC. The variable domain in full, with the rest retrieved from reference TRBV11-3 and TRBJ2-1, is EAGVVQSPRYKIIEKKQPVAFWCNPISGHNTLYWYLQNLGQGPELLIRYENEEAVDDSQLPKDRFSAERLKGVDSTLKIQPAELGDSAVYLCASSPDSEQFFGPGTRLTVL.

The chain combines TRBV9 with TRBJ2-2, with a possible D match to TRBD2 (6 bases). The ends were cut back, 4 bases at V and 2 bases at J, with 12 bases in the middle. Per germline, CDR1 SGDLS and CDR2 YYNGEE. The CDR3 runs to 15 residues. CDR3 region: CASSSGLPNTGELFF. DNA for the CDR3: TGTGCCAGCAGCTCGGGACTCCCTAACACCGGGGAGCTGTTTTTT.

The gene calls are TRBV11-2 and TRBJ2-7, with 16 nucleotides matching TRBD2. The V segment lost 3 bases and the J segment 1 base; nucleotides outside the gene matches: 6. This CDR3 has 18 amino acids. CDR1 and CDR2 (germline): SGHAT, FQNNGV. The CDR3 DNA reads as TGTGCCAGCAGCTTCCCGGGACTAGCGGGAGGGGTTTCCTACGAGCAGTACTTC. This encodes CASSFPGLAGGVSYEQYF.

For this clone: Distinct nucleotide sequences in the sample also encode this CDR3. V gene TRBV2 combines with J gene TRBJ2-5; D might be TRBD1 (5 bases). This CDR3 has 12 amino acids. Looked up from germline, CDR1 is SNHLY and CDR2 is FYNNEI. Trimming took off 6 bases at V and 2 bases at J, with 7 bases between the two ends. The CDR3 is CASRTEQETQYF. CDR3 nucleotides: TGTGCCAGCAGGACAGAACAAGAGACCCAGTACTTC.

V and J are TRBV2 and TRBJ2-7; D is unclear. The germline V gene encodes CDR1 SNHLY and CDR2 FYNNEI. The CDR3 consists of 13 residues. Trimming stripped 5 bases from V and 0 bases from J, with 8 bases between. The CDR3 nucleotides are TGTGCCAGCAGTCAAGTCCTCTCCTACGAGCAGTACTTC. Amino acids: CASSQVLSYEQYF. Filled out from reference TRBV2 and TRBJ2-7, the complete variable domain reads EPEVTQTPSHQVTQMGQEVILRCVPISNHLYFYWYRQILGQKVEFLVSFYNNEISEKSEIFDDQFSVERPDGSNFTLKIRSTKLEDSAMYFCASSQVLSYEQYFGPGTRLTVT.

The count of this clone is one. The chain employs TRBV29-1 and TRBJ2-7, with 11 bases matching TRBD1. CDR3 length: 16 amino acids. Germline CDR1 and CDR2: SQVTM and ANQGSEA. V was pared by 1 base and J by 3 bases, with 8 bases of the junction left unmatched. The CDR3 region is CSVEAVDRGHGYEQYF. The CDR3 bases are TGCAGCGTTGAAGCTGTGGACAGGGGGCACGGCTACGAGCAGTACTTC.

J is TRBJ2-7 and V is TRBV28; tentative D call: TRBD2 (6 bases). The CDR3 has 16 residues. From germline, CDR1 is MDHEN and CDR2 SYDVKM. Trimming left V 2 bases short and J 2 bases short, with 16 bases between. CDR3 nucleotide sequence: TGTGCCAGCAGTTTAATAGGCGGGACTGTAGCCTACGAGCAGTACTTC. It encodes CASSLIGGTVAYEQYF.

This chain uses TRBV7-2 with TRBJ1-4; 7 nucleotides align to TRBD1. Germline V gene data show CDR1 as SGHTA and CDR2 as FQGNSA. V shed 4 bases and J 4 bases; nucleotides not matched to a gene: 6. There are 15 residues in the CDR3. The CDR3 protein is CASSSAGTVNEKLFF. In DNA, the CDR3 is TGTGCCAGCAGCTCGGCCGGGACAGTTAATGAAAAACTGTTTTTT.

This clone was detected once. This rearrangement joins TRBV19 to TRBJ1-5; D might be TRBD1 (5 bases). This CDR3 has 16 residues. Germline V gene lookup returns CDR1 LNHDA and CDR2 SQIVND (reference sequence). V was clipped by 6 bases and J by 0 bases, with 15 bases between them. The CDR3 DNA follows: TGTGCCAGTAGCCCTGGTGGGACCTATAGCAATCAGCCCCAGCATTTT. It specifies CASSPGGTYSNQPQHF.

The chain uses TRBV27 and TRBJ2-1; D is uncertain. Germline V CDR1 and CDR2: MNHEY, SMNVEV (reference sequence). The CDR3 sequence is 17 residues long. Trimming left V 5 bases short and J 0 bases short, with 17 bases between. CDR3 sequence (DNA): TGTGCCAGCAGTCTACGGATCAGTTTGAGCTCCTACAATGAGCAGTTCTTC. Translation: CASSLRISLSSYNEQFF.

CDR3 amino acids: CASSQQGASYNEQFF. In nucleotides, the CDR3 is TGCGCCAGCAGCCAACAGGGGGCCTCCTACAATGAGCAGTTCTTC. The chain employs TRBV4-1 and TRBJ2-1, with TRBD1 identical over 8 bases. Germline assignment: CDR1 MGHRA and CDR2 YSYEKL. The CDR3 has 15 residues. Trimming at V came to 2 bases and at J to 0 bases, leaving 0 bases not matched to a gene.

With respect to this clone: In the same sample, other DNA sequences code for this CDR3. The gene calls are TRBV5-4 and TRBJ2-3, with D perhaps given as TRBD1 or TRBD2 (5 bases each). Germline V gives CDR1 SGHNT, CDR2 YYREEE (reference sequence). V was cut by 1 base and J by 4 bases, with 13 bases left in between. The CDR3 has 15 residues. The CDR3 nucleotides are TGTGCCAGCAGCTTGTCTGGGAGCAGGGCAGATACGCAGTATTTT. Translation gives CASSLSGSRADTQYF.

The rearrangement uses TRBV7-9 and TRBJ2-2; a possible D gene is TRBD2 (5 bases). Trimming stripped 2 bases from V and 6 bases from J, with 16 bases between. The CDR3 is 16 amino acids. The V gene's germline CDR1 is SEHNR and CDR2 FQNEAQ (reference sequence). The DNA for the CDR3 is TGTGCCAGCAGCTTATTTACTAGACCCCCCCCCGGGGAGCTGTTTTTT. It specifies CASSLFTRPPPGELFF.

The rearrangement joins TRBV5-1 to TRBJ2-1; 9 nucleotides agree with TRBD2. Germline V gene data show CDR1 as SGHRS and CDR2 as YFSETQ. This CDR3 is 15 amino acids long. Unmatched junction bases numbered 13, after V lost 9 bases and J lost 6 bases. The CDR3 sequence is CATSLTGTSTNEQFF. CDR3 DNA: TGCGCCACCTCCCTTACCGGGACTAGCACCAATGAGCAGTTCTTC.

The CDR3 DNA is TGTGCTAGTTCGTCTCCTCGGCATCCTGAAGCTTTCTTT. Its translation is CASSSPRHPEAFF. The rearrangement uses TRBV12-5 and TRBJ1-1; D is ambiguous. CDR3 length: 13 residues. CDR1 is LGHNT and CDR2 is FRNRAP in the germline V gene. The V and J ends lost 8 bases and 6 bases respectively, with 16 bases between them.

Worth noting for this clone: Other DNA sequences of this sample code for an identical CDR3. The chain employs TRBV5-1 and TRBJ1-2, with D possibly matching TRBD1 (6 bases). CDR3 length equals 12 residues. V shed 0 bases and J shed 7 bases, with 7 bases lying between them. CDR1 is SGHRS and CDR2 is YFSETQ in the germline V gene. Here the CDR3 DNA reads TGCGCCAGCAGCTTGGAAGGGGGTGGCTACACCTTC. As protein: CASSLEGGGYTF.

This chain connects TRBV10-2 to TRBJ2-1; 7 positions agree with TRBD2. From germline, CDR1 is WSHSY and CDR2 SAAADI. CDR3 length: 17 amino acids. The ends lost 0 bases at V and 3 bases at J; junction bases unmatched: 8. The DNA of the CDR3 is TGCGCCAGCAGTGAGTCCGTGACCTGGGACTACTACAATGAGCAGTTCTTC. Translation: CASSESVTWDYYNEQFF.

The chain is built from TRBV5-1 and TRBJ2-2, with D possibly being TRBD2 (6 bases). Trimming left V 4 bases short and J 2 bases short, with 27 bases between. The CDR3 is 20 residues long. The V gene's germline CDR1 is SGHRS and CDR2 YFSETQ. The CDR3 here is CASSRAWVPAGTANTGELFF. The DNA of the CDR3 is TGCGCCAGCAGCCGAGCTTGGGTCCCCGCGGGAACGGCAAACACCGGGGAGCTGTTTTTT.

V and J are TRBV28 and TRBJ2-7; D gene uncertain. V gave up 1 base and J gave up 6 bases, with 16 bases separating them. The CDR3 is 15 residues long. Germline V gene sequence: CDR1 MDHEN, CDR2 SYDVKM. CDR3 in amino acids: CASSLYLLGGREQYF. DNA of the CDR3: TGTGCCAGCAGTTTATATCTCTTGGGCGGTCGCGAGCAGTACTTC.

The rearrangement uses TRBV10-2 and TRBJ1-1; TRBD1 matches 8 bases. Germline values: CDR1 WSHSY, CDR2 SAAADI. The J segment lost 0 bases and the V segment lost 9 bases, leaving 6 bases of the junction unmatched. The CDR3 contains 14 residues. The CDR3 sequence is CARRRTGLNTEAFF. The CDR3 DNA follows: TGCGCCAGAAGAAGGACAGGGTTGAACACTGAAGCTTTCTTT.

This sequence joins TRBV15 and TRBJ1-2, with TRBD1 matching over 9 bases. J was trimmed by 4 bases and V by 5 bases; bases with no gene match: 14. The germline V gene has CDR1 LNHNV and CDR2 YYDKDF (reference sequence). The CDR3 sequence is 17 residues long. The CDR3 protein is CATSRGTGQGNFYGYTF. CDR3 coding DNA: TGTGCCACCAGCCGAGGGACGGGACAGGGCAACTTCTATGGCTACACCTTC.

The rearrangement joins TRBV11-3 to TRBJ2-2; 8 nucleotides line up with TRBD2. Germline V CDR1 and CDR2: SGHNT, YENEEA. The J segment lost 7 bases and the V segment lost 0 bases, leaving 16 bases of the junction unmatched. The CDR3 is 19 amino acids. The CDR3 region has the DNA TGTGCCAGCAGCTTAGAAGACCCGCTAGCGGGTCATGGTGACGGGGAGCTGTTTTTT. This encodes CASSLEDPLAGHGDGELFF.

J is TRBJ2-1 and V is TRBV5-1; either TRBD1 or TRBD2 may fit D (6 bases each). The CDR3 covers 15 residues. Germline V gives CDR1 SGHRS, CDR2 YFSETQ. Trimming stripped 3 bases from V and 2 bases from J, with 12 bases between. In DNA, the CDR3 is TGCGCCAGCAGCTGGGGGGCGAAGACCTACAATGAGCAGTTCTTC. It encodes CASSWGAKTYNEQFF.

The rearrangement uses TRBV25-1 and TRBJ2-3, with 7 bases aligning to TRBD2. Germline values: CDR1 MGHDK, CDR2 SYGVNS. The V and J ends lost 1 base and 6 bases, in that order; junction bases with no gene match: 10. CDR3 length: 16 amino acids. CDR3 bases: TGTGCCAGCAGTGAATGGGCGGGGGACGCCGCCGATACGCAGTATTTT. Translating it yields CASSEWAGDAADTQYF.

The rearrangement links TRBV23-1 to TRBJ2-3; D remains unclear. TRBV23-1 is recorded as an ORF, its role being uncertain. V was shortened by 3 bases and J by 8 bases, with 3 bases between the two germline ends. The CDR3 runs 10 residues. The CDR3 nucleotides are TGCGCCAGCAGTCACCCTACGCAGTATTTT. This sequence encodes CASSHPTQYF.

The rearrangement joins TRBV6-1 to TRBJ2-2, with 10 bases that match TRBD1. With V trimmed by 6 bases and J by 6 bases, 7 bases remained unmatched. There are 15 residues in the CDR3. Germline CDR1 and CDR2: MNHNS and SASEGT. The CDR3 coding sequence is TGTGCCAGCAGGGTCCCGGGACAGGGGTCCGGGGAGCTGTTTTTT. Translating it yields CASRVPGQGSGELFF.

CDR3 sequence: CASSLANSVETQYF. The CDR3 DNA is TGTGCCAGCAGCTTGGCTAATTCGGTAGAGACCCAGTACTTC. The chain uses TRBV5-4 and TRBJ2-5; D is uncertain. With 0 bases removed from V and 4 bases from J, the gap between germline ends came to 10 bases. CDR3 length: 14 residues. CDR1 is SGHNT, CDR2 YYREEE, per germline (reference sequence).

This chain's CDR3 is CASSNPRGPGAEAFF. The CDR3 DNA reads as TGTGCCAGCAGTAATCCGCGGGGGCCGGGAGCTGAAGCTTTCTTT. The rearrangement uses TRBV28 and TRBJ1-1, with D perhaps matching TRBD1 (6 bases). Germline V CDR1 and CDR2: MDHEN, SYDVKM. This CDR3 region has 15 residues. Trimming took off 5 bases at V and 6 bases at J, with 19 bases between the two ends. The full variable domain, with the rest looked up from reference TRBV28 and TRBJ1-1, is DVKVTQSSRYLVKRTGEKVFLECVQDMDHENMFWYRQDPGLGLRLIYFSYDVKMKEKGDIPEGYSVSREKKERFSLILESASTNQTSMYLCASSNPRGPGAEAFFGQGTRLTVV.